This entry features one T cell receptor beta chain sequence. Its antigen is still unknown. The source of the sample is a study of neoadjuvant anti-PD-1 for oral cavity cancer. About the study: Non-progressing patients received a fourth nivolumab dose near day 43, then surgery on days 50-56.

Produced via immunoSEQ multiplex PCR; TCRdb's table is partial and in-frame only. The table has approximately 42,000 clones, 77% seen once. The V end lost 4 bases, the J end lost 1 base, and 7 bases lay between the germline ends. The CDR3 is 13 residues long. Germline-derived CDR1 and CDR2 are SGHDN and FVKESK. The time point was: after neoadjuvant nivolumab, at surgical resection. PBMCs were not maintained or expanded in culture before analysis. Study-level findings and limits: Treg/Th17 ratio rose with pretreatment blood and fell with post-treatment tumor TCRbeta clonality.

This clonotype was sampled from a person between 40 and 85 years old with oral cavity squamous cell carcinoma. The specimen was PBMCs, collected after nivolumab (anti-PD-1) treatment. The chain uses TRBV14 and TRBJ1-1; D not resolved. The CDR3 DNA reads TGTGCCAGCAGCCCCAGTCAGAACACTGAAGCTTTCTTT. This sequence encodes CASSPSQNTEAFF.